The clone carrying this T cell receptor beta chain showed up just a few times. As yet, its antigen is unknown. The sample comes from a study of tumor and adjacent non-tumor tissue in lung cancer. As for the study in general: Stage I to III disease affected 9 to 10 men and roughly five women aged roughly 31 to 80. Each sample yielded 4 million to 5 million productive TCRbeta reads on average. General study results and limits: Shorter survival was associated with higher TCR diversity in tumors.

This sample's RNA came from whole unsorted tissue. Donors were chemotherapy-naive, newly diagnosed lung cancer surgical patients in China, August–late 2014. V shed 4 bases and J shed 0 bases, with 14 bases lying between them. Per the germline V gene, CDR1 is SQVTM and CDR2 is ANQGSEA. This CDR3 comprises 15 residues. Three rounds of nested PCR, following a modified ARM-PCR protocol, produced the TCRbeta library. TCRdb used MiXCR to reprocess the multiplex PCR reads, holding one entry per CDR3 protein. Of over 130,000 distinct CDR3 sequences detected, around two thirds appear once; the ten largest clones hold over 15%.

Sequencing used lung tumor tissue. The chain links TRBV29-1 to TRBJ2-3; D perhaps matches TRBD2 (6 bases). The origin of this receptor is a man aged 55 to 70 with small cell lung cancer. The CDR3 DNA reads as TGCAGCGTTGTATTTCTAGCGTCAAGCACAGATACGCAGTATTTT. This translates into CSVVFLASSTDTQYF.